The 14 T cell receptor beta chains given below trace back to one sample, sequenced in a study of cytomegalovirus exposure and HLA in healthy donors. Both 60 Vbeta primers and 13 Jbeta primers went into the PCR. Repertoires were generated with immunoSEQ multiplex PCR, while TCRdb's copy carries only in-frame clones and drops some. Seen in this sample are around 80,000 clones; the ten most common clones hold under 0.9%. Sequencing was performed on PBMCs. Source of these receptors: a boy aged 10-17 years in good health and CMV-seronegative.

The V gene is TRBV30, the J gene TRBJ2-7; the D gene is possibly TRBD2 (6 bases). From germline, CDR1 is GTSNPN and CDR2 SVGIG (reference sequence). Trimming shortened V by 2 bases and J by 4 bases, and 15 bases separated the two germline ends. This CDR3 comprises 14 residues. The CDR3 region has the DNA TGTGCCTGGAGTTCGGGGACTCTCCTTTACGAGCAGTACTTC. It specifies CAWSSGTLLYEQYF.

V is TRBV6-7 and J is TRBJ1-3; TRBD1 matches at 7 bases. TRBV6-7 is sorted into the ORF group, with uncertain function. Trimming cost V 5 bases and J 2 bases; bases outside gene matches: 6. There are 15 residues in the CDR3. The CDR3 sequence is CASSPRGLTGNTIYF. Written as DNA, the CDR3 is TGTGCCAGCAGTCCGAGGGGGCTGACTGGAAACACCATATATTTT.

The V call is TRBV9, the J call TRBJ2-7; D perhaps matches TRBD1 (5 bases). This CDR3 contains 14 residues. Germline V gives CDR1 SGDLS, CDR2 YYNGEE. V lost 0 bases, J lost 6 bases, and 13 bases lay in between. The CDR3 DNA reads TGTGCCAGCAGCGTAGAGCCTGAACAGGTCGAGCAGTACTTC. Its translation: CASSVEPEQVEQYF.

The J gene is TRBJ2-1, the V gene TRBV19; 13 bases map to TRBD2. This CDR3 region has 18 residues. V gave up 4 bases and J gave up 9 bases; unmatched junction bases: 15. Germline V lookup: CDR1 LNHDA, CDR2 SQIVND (reference sequence). The CDR3 DNA follows: TGTGCCAGTAGTAGAGAAACTAGCGGGAGGGTCCCCACCGGTGAGCAGTTCTTC. Its translation is CASSRETSGRVPTGEQFF. Full variable domain (remainder filled in from reference TRBV19 and TRBJ2-1): DGGITQSPKYLFRKEGQNVTLSCEQNLNHDAMYWYRQDPGQGLRLIYYSQIVNDFQKGDIAEGYSVSREKKESFPLTVTSAQKNPTAFYLCASSRETSGRVPTGEQFFGPGTRLTVL.

The chain links TRBV25-1 to TRBJ2-7; D might be TRBD2 (6 bases). The CDR3 runs 15 residues. Germline lookup yields CDR1 MGHDK and CDR2 SYGVNS. Deletions cut 8 bases from V and 2 bases from J, with 19 bases between. CDR3 in amino acids: CASRPPGGGTYEQYF. In nucleotides, the CDR3 is TGTGCCAGCCGACCCCCTGGCGGAGGGACCTACGAGCAGTACTTC.

J is TRBJ1-1 and V is TRBV27; a weak D match, TRBD1 (6 bases). The V end was cut by 3 bases, the J end by 4 bases, with 9 bases between. The germline V gene has CDR1 MNHEY and CDR2 SMNVEV (reference sequence). The CDR3 has 13 amino acids. CDR3 in DNA: TGTGCCAGCAGTTTCTTACAGGGCACTGAAGCTTTCTTT. Residues: CASSFLQGTEAFF.

The V and J genes are TRBV29-1 and TRBJ1-1; 7 nucleotides align to TRBD1. CDR3 length equals 13 residues. CDR1 SQVTM and CDR2 ANQGSEA come from the germline V gene. Unmatched junction bases numbered 8, after V lost 3 bases and J lost 7 bases. The CDR3 nucleotides read TGCAGCGTTGACGAGGGGGCCCCGGATGAAGCTTTCTTT. Protein product: CSVDEGAPDEAFF.

Of note for this clone: Within the sample, other DNA sequences also encode this same CDR3. The chain combines TRBV30 with TRBJ2-3; D not certain. V lost 5 bases and J 6 bases, leaving 12 bases between the germline ends. Germline lookup yields CDR1 GTSNPN and CDR2 SVGIG (reference sequence). The CDR3 length is 12 residues. CDR3 DNA sequence: TGTGCCTGGTCAAAGCGAGCTGATACGCAGTATTTT. This encodes CAWSKRADTQYF.

V gene TRBV7-3 combines with J gene TRBJ1-2, with 8 bases aligning to TRBD1. CDR3 length: 13 residues. Germline values: CDR1 SGHTA, CDR2 FQGTGA. V shed 4 bases, J shed 3 bases, and the junction held 1 base outside the gene matches. CDR3 sequence reads: CASSSGQDYGYTF. The CDR3 nucleotides are TGTGCCAGCAGCTCGGGACAGGACTATGGCTACACCTTC.

The V call is TRBV7-6, the J call TRBJ2-6; D is uncertain. V lost 3 bases to trimming and J lost 1 base, with 16 bases between them. The CDR3 contains 18 residues. The V gene's germline CDR1 is SGHVS and CDR2 FNYEAQ. The CDR3 sequence: CASSLLGPARSGANVLTF. CDR3 DNA: TGTGCCAGCAGCTTGCTAGGCCCGGCAAGATCTGGGGCCAACGTCCTGACTTTC.

The rearrangement uses TRBV10-3 and TRBJ2-7, with TRBD1 as a possible D gene (5 bases). V lost 5 bases, J lost 0 bases, and 8 bases lay in between. This CDR3 has 13 residues. Germline assignment: CDR1 ENHRY and CDR2 SYGVKD. DNA for the CDR3: TGTGCCATCAGTATGACAGACTCCTACGAGCAGTACTTC. It specifies CAISMTDSYEQYF.

The chain links TRBV4-1 to TRBJ2-3; perhaps TRBD2 as D (6 bases). Trimming took 1 base from V and 2 from J, leaving 16 bases between them. CDR1 is MGHRA, CDR2 YSYEKL, per germline. The CDR3 has 17 residues. CDR3 sequence: CASSQVSGLLNTDTQYF. The CDR3, as DNA: TGCGCCAGCAGCCAAGTTTCGGGACTCCTAAACACAGATACGCAGTATTTT.

The V gene is TRBV18, the J gene TRBJ1-1; a weak D match, TRBD1 (6 bases). Germline V CDR1 and CDR2: KGHSH, LQKENI. V lost 3 bases and J 6 bases, leaving 14 bases between the germline ends. This CDR3 is 14 amino acids long. CDR3 DNA sequence: TGTGCCAGCTCACCCCAACAGGGAGGGGCTGAAGCTTTCTTT. It encodes CASSPQQGGAEAFF.

The chain employs TRBV9 and TRBJ2-7; 10 positions match TRBD1. Germline-derived CDR1 and CDR2 are SGDLS and YYNGEE. V lost 4 bases and J lost 5; bases outside the gene matches: 6. This CDR3 contains 14 residues. Here the CDR3 DNA reads TGTGCCAGCAGCACGGGACAGGGGCTCCACGAGCAGTACTTC. Encoded protein: CASSTGQGLHEQYF.